The 23 T cell receptor beta chains listed next were all sequenced from one sample in a study of blood T cell repertoires in COVID-19. TCRdb keeps only in-frame clones here, not all; method: immunoSEQ multiplex PCR. This sample has 300,000 or so clones; under 90% occur once, and the top ten carry under 3.5%. Sequencing was carried out using peripheral blood. Receptor source: a young woman with COVID-19, enrolled during active disease.

The gene calls are TRBV19 and TRBJ2-3; 14 nucleotides line up with TRBD2. Per the germline V gene, CDR1 is LNHDA and CDR2 is SQIVND (reference sequence). Trimming took 2 bases from V and 4 from J; bases not matched to a gene: 5. The CDR3 is 17 residues long. CDR3 nucleotide sequence: TGTGCCAGTAGTATAAACCCGACTAGCGGGAGGGCAGATACGCAGTATTTT. Amino acids: CASSINPTSGRADTQYF.

The V call is TRBV19, the J call TRBJ1-5; no firm D call. Germline CDR1 is LNHDA and CDR2 is SQIVND (reference sequence). V was cut by 5 bases and J by 1 base, with 15 bases left in between. CDR3 size: 16 residues. CDR3 bases: TGTGCCAGTAGTCCCCGACTAAAAGGGAGCAATCAGCCCCAGCATTTT. It codes for CASSPRLKGSNQPQHF.

The gene calls are TRBV28 and TRBJ2-1; 12 bases agree with TRBD2. The trim removed 8 bases at V and 9 bases at J, leaving 8 bases unmatched. This CDR3 has 14 amino acids. The germline V gene encodes CDR1 MDHEN and CDR2 SYDVKM. The CDR3 DNA reads as TGTGCCAGCCAGAGGGCTAGCGGGAGGGGTGAGCAGTTCTTC. Residues: CASQRASGRGEQFF. The full variable domain, its missing parts supplied by reference TRBV28 and TRBJ2-1, is DVKVTQSSRYLVKRTGEKVFLECVQDMDHENMFWYRQDPGLGLRLIYFSYDVKMKEKGDIPEGYSVSREKKERFSLILESASTNQTSMYLCASQRASGRGEQFFGPGTRLTVL.

The chain uses TRBV27 and TRBJ1-3; D uncertain. The CDR3 is made up of 13 amino acids. Germline loops: CDR1 MNHEY, CDR2 SMNVEV (reference sequence). The germline V and J ends were trimmed by 6 bases and 0 bases, with 6 bases remaining between them. The CDR3 region has the DNA TGTGCCAGCAGACCAGGCTCTGGAAACACCATATATTTT. Translation gives CASRPGSGNTIYF.

The chain joins TRBV2 to TRBJ2-2; the D gene is possibly TRBD2 (6 bases). This CDR3 region has 13 residues. CDR1 SNHLY and CDR2 FYNNEI come from the germline V gene. V was trimmed by 8 bases and J by 4 bases, leaving 11 bases between them. The CDR3 loop reads CASSQEGTGELFF. CDR3 DNA sequence: TGTGCCAGCTCCCAGGAGGGCACCGGGGAGCTGTTTTTT.

This clone was counted between two and nine times. Distinct nucleotide sequences in the sample also encode this CDR3. This rearrangement joins TRBV5-4 to TRBJ1-2, with D uncertain. The germline V and J ends were trimmed by 1 base and 2 bases, with 6 bases remaining between them. Germline V gene data show CDR1 as SGHNT and CDR2 as YYREEE (reference sequence). This CDR3 is 13 amino acids long. CDR3 in DNA: TGTGCCAGCAGCTTGCCGGGGAACTATGGCTACACCTTC. Protein sequence: CASSLPGNYGYTF.

This chain uses TRBV7-2 with TRBJ1-5; 8 bases line up with TRBD1. Unmatched junction bases numbered 4, after V lost 2 bases and J lost 4 bases. The CDR3 spans 15 residues. Per germline, CDR1 SGHTA and CDR2 FQGNSA. The CDR3 region is CASSLRQGQNQPQHF. The CDR3 DNA reads TGTGCCAGCAGCTTACGACAGGGGCAGAATCAGCCCCAGCATTTT.

The rearrangement uses TRBV5-6 and TRBJ1-1, with D possibly matching TRBD1 (6 bases). CDR1 SGHDT and CDR2 YYEEEE come from the germline V gene. Between the trimmed V and J ends, which lost 5 bases and 3 bases, there was a span of 20 bases. This CDR3 contains 16 residues. CDR3: CASSLSGGLRDTEAFF. In DNA form, the CDR3 reads TGTGCCAGCAGTCTATCGGGGGGGCTGCGGGACACTGAAGCTTTCTTT.

J is TRBJ2-7 and V is TRBV28; no definite D call. From germline, CDR1 is MDHEN and CDR2 SYDVKM. This CDR3 is 13 amino acids long. The ends were cut back, 4 bases at V and 4 bases at J, with 11 bases in the middle. Here the CDR3 DNA reads TGTGCCAGCAGTTCGCCTGCTGCGTACGAGCAGTACTTC. This sequence encodes CASSSPAAYEQYF.

V is TRBV6-5 and J is TRBJ1-1; D might be TRBD1 (6 bases). CDR3 size: 14 residues. Looked up from germline, CDR1 is MNHEY and CDR2 is SVGAGI. Trimming took off 5 bases at V and 7 bases at J, with 17 bases between the two ends. The CDR3 DNA follows: TGTGCCAGCAGTCTAGACAGGATAGGAGTTGAAGCTTTCTTT. Its protein product is CASSLDRIGVEAFF.

The chain carries TRBV10-1 and TRBJ2-3; TRBD2 matches 9 bases. There are 14 residues in the CDR3. Unmatched junction bases numbered 5, after V lost 4 bases and J lost 6 bases. The germline V gene encodes CDR1 WNHNN and CDR2 SYGVQD (reference sequence). The chain's CDR3 is CASSGPGLADTQYF. DNA of the CDR3: TGCGCCAGCAGTGGCCCGGGACTAGCTGATACGCAGTATTTT.

The chain links TRBV6-4 to TRBJ2-3; 7 nucleotides line up with TRBD2. With V trimmed by 3 bases and J by 6 bases, 12 bases remained unmatched. The CDR3 is made up of 16 amino acids. In germline, CDR1 is MRHNA, CDR2 SNTAGT. CDR3: CASSEEAGEGVDTQYF. The CDR3 DNA reads as TGTGCCAGCAGTGAAGAGGCGGGAGAAGGGGTGGATACGCAGTATTTT.

The chain carries TRBV27 and TRBJ1-3; D possibly corresponds to TRBD1 (5 bases). The V end lost 4 bases, the J end lost 0 bases, and 25 bases lay between the germline ends. Germline CDR1 is MNHEY and CDR2 is SMNVEV (reference sequence). CDR3 length equals 20 residues. CDR3 in DNA: TGTGCCAGCAGTTCAAGTAACTCCAGCAGGGAAACCTCCTCTGGAAACACCATATATTTT. Protein product: CASSSSNSSRETSSGNTIYF.

This chain joins TRBV15 and TRBJ1-5, with a possible D match to TRBD1 (5 bases). There are 15 residues in the CDR3. Germline V gene lookup returns CDR1 LNHNV and CDR2 YYDKDF (reference sequence). The ends were cut back, 0 bases at V and 5 bases at J, with 11 bases in the middle. CDR3 loop: CATSRDWGGDQPQHF. CDR3 DNA: TGTGCCACCAGCAGAGATTGGGGGGGAGATCAGCCCCAGCATTTT.

In nucleotides, the CDR3 is TGTGCCAGCAGCTTGCGTCTAGCGGGAGCCGAGCAGTACTTC. Amino acid sequence: CASSLRLAGAEQYF. The gene calls are TRBV7-9 and TRBJ2-7; 10 bases match TRBD2. The CDR3 sequence is 14 residues long. V lost 3 bases and J lost 6; bases outside the gene matches: 5. The V gene's germline CDR1 is SEHNR and CDR2 FQNEAQ (reference sequence).

This clone has only a few counts. The gene calls are TRBV4-1 and TRBJ1-5; 7 positions match TRBD1. Germline V lookup: CDR1 MGHRA, CDR2 YSYEKL. The CDR3 loop spans 15 amino acids. The junction had 5 bases not matched to a gene; V was cut back by 1 base and J by 5 bases. CDR3 in amino acids: CASSQGRQGDQPQHF. The CDR3, as DNA: TGCGCCAGCAGCCAAGGACGACAGGGAGATCAGCCCCAGCATTTT.

The CDR3 DNA sequence: TGTGCCAGCAGTTTATCGGCTAGCGGGAACGGATTAGGGTTTTACGAGCAGTACTTC. Residues: CASSLSASGNGLGFYEQYF. The chain joins TRBV27 to TRBJ2-7, with TRBD2 matching 9 bases. The V gene's germline CDR1 is MNHEY and CDR2 SMNVEV (reference sequence). This CDR3 spans 19 amino acids. V dropped 0 bases and J dropped 4; count of bases not matched to a gene: 16.

CDR3 sequence (DNA): TGTGCCAGCAGCGTTCTTCCTACGGCTGGGCGTACGCAAGAGACCCAGTACTTC. Translating it yields CASSVLPTAGRTQETQYF. The V gene is TRBV7-7, the J gene TRBJ2-5, with D unresolved. This CDR3 comprises 18 residues. Trimming removed 5 bases from V and 2 bases from J, with 24 bases in between. The germline V gene has CDR1 SSHAT and CDR2 FNYEAQ (reference sequence).

The J gene is TRBJ2-7, the V gene TRBV6-5; weak D call: TRBD2 (5 bases). In germline, CDR1 is MNHEY, CDR2 SVGAGI. CDR3 length: 14 residues. V was trimmed by 5 bases and J by 2 bases, leaving 13 bases between them. CDR3 region: CASSNRGSAYEQYF. Here the CDR3 DNA reads TGTGCCAGCAGTAATCGAGGGTCCGCCTACGAGCAGTACTTC.

The rearrangement uses TRBV10-3 and TRBJ2-5, with D uncertain. V was clipped by 0 bases and J by 5 bases, with 10 bases between them. The V gene's germline CDR1 is ENHRY and CDR2 SYGVKD. This CDR3 spans 14 amino acids. CDR3: CAISESVGQETQYF. The DNA for the CDR3 is TGTGCCATCAGTGAGTCGGTTGGCCAGGAGACCCAGTACTTC.

The CDR3 DNA sequence: TGTGCCAGCAGTCCAACAGGGATCGACTATGGCTACACCTTC. This sequence encodes CASSPTGIDYGYTF. V and J are TRBV11-2 and TRBJ1-2, with D perhaps matching TRBD1 (6 bases). The CDR3 is made up of 14 amino acids. Trimming took off 6 bases at V and 3 bases at J, with 14 bases between the two ends. Germline loops: CDR1 SGHAT, CDR2 FQNNGV.

The chain combines TRBV10-3 with TRBJ1-1, with D possibly TRBD1 on 6 matching bases. V was shortened by 4 bases and J by 3 bases, with 15 bases between the two germline ends. The CDR3 length is 15 residues. Germline CDR1 reads ENHRY; CDR2 reads SYGVKD. The DNA of the CDR3 is TGTGCCATCAGTGGAGGGGGGGGCGCGGACACTGAAGCTTTCTTT. Amino acids: CAISGGGGADTEAFF.

J is TRBJ1-1 and V is TRBV6-5; 7 bases are a match to TRBD1. CDR3 length equals 14 residues. Germline CDR1 is MNHEY and CDR2 is SVGAGI. V trimming: 6 bases; J trimming: 5 bases; junction bases outside the gene matches: 9. CDR3 DNA sequence: TGTGCCAGCAGGACCCAGGGGGTGGGAACTGAAGCTTTCTTT. Its translation: CASRTQGVGTEAFF.